This TCR beta chain stems from a study of blood T cell repertoires in COVID-19. At the level of the study: Sites in the United States, Italy and Spain provided acute and convalescent COVID-19 samples. Sample material is recorded as cDNA or gDNA derived from T cells, B-cell-depleted T cells, or PBMCs.

The CDR3 consists of 16 residues. Germline V gives CDR1 LGHDT, CDR2 YNNKEL (reference sequence). Trimming at V came to 1 base and at J to 3 bases, leaving 4 bases not matched to a gene. As handled by the study authors: Amplifying reference gene primers gave estimates of nucleated cell counts. Clones were sequenced by immunoSEQ multiplex PCR, and TCRdb holds only the in-frame ones, with some missing. Clone size and the V and J calls come from that table; the DNA yielded D and trimming. Among 200,000 to 300,000 clones, approximately 88% were seen once, and the ten largest hold 2.5%. Recruitment covered about 26 US areas and drew participants whose ages spanned roughly 18 to 100 years.

The source of this sequence is a middle-aged woman with acute COVID-19. The sequenced sample was PBMCs or T cells enriched from blood (not recorded which). The chain employs TRBV3-1 (or the pseudogene TRBV3-2) and TRBJ1-2; 11 nucleotides line up with TRBD1. CDR3 amino acids: CASSQGGQGVYYGYTF. CDR3 bases: TGTGCCAGCAGCCAAGGGGGACAGGGGGTTTACTATGGCTACACCTTC.